This T cell receptor beta chain was identified during a study of blood T cells in healthy people across ages. Broader study findings: Naive T cell percentage strongly correlated with TCR beta diversity.

Trimming took 1 base from V and 0 from J, leaving 25 bases between them. The CDR3 consists of 21 residues. CDR1 and CDR2 from the germline V gene are SGHTA and FQGNSA. As for this clonotype: What it binds is not known.

Sample-barcoded 5' priming and a J-beta primer mix drove a second PCR of roughly 6 to 12 cycles. Each cDNA molecule was tagged by a template-switch adaptor with 12 random nucleotides. In TCRdb, the 5' RACE reads were re-called with MiXCR into one record per CDR3 protein. This table has 800,000 or so distinct CDR3 sequences, more than 20% appearing once. Each donor's blood draw was ten milliliters of peripheral blood. The same specimen was also included in a second study, on T cells of mothers and their children. That paper notes: Inherited differences only slightly affect thymic shaping of TCR recombination output.

This clonotype was sampled from a boy aged 5-17 years in good health. The sample was blood. The chain combines TRBV7-2 with TRBJ2-1; D is perhaps TRBD2 (7 bases). The CDR3 DNA reads TGTGCCAGCAGCTTAGTTTCGGGCGGGGGCCGGTTACTTCACTCCTACAATGAGCAGTTCTTC. This codes for CASSLVSGGGRLLHSYNEQFF.